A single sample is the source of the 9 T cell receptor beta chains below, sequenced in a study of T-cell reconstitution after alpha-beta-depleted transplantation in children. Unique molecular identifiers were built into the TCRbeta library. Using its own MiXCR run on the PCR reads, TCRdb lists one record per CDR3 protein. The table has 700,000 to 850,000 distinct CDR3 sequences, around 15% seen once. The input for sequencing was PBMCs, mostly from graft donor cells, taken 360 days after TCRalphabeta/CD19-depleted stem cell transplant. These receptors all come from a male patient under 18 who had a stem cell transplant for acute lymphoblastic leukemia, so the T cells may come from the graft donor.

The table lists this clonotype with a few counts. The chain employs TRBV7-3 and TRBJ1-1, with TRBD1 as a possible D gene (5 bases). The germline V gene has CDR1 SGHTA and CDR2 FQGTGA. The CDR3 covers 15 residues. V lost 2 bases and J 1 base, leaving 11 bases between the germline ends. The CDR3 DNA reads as TGTGCCAGCAGCTTAGACGGGGCGGGGAACACTGAAGCTTTCTTT. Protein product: CASSLDGAGNTEAFF.

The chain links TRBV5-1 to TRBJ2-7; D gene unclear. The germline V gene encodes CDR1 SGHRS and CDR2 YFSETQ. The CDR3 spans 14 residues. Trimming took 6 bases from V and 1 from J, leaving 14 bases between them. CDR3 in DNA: TGCGCCAGCAAAAGGGCAGACTCTTCCTACGAGCAGTACTTC. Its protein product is CASKRADSSYEQYF.

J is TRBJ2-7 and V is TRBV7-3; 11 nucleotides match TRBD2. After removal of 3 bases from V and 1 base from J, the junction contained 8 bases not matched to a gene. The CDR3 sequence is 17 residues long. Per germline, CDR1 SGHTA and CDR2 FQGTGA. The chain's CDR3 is CASSFSGLAEPSYEQYF. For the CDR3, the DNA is TGTGCCAGCAGCTTCTCGGGACTAGCGGAGCCTTCCTACGAGCAGTACTTC.

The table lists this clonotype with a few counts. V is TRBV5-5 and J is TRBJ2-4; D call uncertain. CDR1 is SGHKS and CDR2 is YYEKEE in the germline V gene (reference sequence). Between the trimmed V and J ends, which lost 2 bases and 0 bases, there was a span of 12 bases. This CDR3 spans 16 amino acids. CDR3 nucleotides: TGTGCCAGCAGCTTTGCCGCCCTCCTAGCCAAAAACATTCAGTACTTC. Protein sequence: CASSFAALLAKNIQYF.

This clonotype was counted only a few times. CDR3 coding DNA: TGTGCCATCAGCCGACCGGAGACGAACACCGGGGAGCTGTTTTTT. This gives the protein CAISRPETNTGELFF. The chain carries TRBV10-3 and TRBJ2-2; D is uncertain. Trimming removed 6 bases from V and 0 bases from J, with 11 bases in between. Germline V gene sequence: CDR1 ENHRY, CDR2 SYGVKD. The CDR3 sequence is 15 residues long.

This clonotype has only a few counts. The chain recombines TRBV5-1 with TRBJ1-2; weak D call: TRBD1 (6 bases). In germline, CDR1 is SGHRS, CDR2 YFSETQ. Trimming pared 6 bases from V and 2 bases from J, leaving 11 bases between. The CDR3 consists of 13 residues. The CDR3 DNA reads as TGCGCCAGCACCCCCCAGGGGAACTATGGCTACACCTTC. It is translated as CASTPQGNYGYTF.

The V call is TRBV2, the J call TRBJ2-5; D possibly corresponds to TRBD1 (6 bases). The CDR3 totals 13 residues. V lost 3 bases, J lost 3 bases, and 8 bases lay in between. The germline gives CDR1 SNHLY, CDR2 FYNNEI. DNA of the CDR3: TGTGCCAGCAGTGAGTACAGGGAAGAGACCCAGTACTTC. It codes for CASSEYREETQYF.

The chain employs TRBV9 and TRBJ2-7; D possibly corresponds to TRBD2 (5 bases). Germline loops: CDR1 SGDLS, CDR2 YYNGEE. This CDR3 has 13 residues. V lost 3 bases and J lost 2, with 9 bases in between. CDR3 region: CASSADSAYEQYF. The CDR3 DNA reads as TGTGCCAGCAGCGCAGATAGCGCCTACGAGCAGTACTTC.

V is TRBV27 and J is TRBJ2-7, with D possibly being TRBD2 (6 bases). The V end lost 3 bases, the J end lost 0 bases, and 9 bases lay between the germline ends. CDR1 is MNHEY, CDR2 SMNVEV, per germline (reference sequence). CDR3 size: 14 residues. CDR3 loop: CASSFLASSYEQYF. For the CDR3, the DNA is TGTGCCAGCAGTTTCCTAGCGTCCTCCTACGAGCAGTACTTC.